This TCR beta chain was sequenced for a study of blood T cell repertoires in COVID-19. Study background: COVID-19 samples collected from the United States, Italy and Spain covered acute and convalescent phases.

Repertoires were generated with immunoSEQ multiplex PCR, while TCRdb's copy carries only in-frame clones and drops some. Of under 150,000 clones in the sample, around 85% were seen once. Trimming took 1 base from V and 4 from J, leaving 13 bases between them. This CDR3 has 15 residues. In germline, CDR1 is SGHVS, CDR2 FQNEAQ. Individuals aged roughly 18 to 90 years were recruited from roughly 22 US areas. Donors in Cohort 3 counted as recovered after two negative PCRs, clearance, or symptom resolution. The TCR sequence derives from a woman aged 35 to 49 who had recovered from COVID-19. V gene TRBV7-8 combines with J gene TRBJ2-5, with a tentative D call TRBD2 (5 bases). Material: PBMCs or T cells enriched from blood (not recorded which). CDR3 DNA sequence: TGTGCCAGCAGCTTAGTGACGCTGGACTCAGAGACCCAGTACTTC. Amino acids: CASSLVTLDSETQYF.